Each of the 30 T cell receptor beta chains below was sequenced from the same sample in a study of blood T cell repertoires in COVID-19. The assay was immunoSEQ multiplex PCR, and TCRdb's table has in-frame clones only and misses some. The data hold about 150,000 clones, with around 85% observed a single time. The sequencing sample was made of peripheral blood. The receptors originated from a human donor in a cohort sampled during active COVID-19.

The rearrangement links TRBV7-9 to TRBJ2-3, with D perhaps TRBD2 (5 bases). Trimming shortened V by 8 bases and J by 2 bases, and 17 bases separated the two germline ends. CDR1 is SEHNR and CDR2 is FQNEAQ in the germline V gene (reference sequence). The CDR3 is made up of 15 amino acids. The CDR3 here is CASVDWRVLTDTQYF. The CDR3 DNA follows: TGTGCCAGCGTTGACTGGCGGGTCCTCACAGATACGCAGTATTTT.

The chain couples TRBV29-1 to TRBJ1-3; 9 nucleotides align to TRBD1. This CDR3 region has 17 residues. CDR1 is SQVTM, CDR2 ANQGSEA, per germline. V was clipped by 6 bases and J by 0 bases; unmatched bases: 12. CDR3: CSVSRSSGQGSGNTIYF. The CDR3 DNA follows: TGCAGCGTCTCTAGATCCTCGGGACAGGGCTCTGGAAACACCATATATTTT.

With respect to this clone: Distinct nucleotide sequences in the sample also encode this CDR3. The gene calls are TRBV7-2 and TRBJ1-1, with D perhaps matching TRBD1 (5 bases). This CDR3 has 13 amino acids. Germline CDR1 and CDR2: SGHTA and FQGNSA. The germline V and J ends were trimmed by 5 bases and 1 base, with 8 bases remaining between them. The CDR3 protein is CASSLTANTEAFF. CDR3 nucleotide sequence: TGTGCCAGCAGCCTGACAGCGAACACTGAAGCTTTCTTT.

This clone was observed a handful of times. V is TRBV2 and J is TRBJ2-7; no clear D. The germline V gene has CDR1 SNHLY and CDR2 FYNNEI. The CDR3 extends over 11 amino acids. Trimming stripped 3 bases from V and 3 bases from J, with 3 bases between. The DNA for the CDR3 is TGTGCCAGCAGTGACGGCTACGAGCAGTACTTC. Its translation is CASSDGYEQYF.

V gene TRBV30 combines with J gene TRBJ2-7; D possibly corresponds to TRBD1 (5 bases). CDR3 length equals 14 residues. Germline loops: CDR1 GTSNPN, CDR2 SVGIG (reference sequence). V was clipped by 5 bases and J by 3 bases, with 17 bases between them. DNA of the CDR3: TGTGCCTGGGCGGACATTCGACTTCACTACGAGCAGTACTTC. Its translation: CAWADIRLHYEQYF.

The rearrangement links TRBV6-1 to TRBJ2-1; 8 bases agree with TRBD2. The CDR3 has 15 residues. Germline CDR1 and CDR2: MNHNS and SASEGT. Trimming at V came to 3 bases and at J to 4 bases, leaving 5 bases not matched to a gene. The CDR3 region is CASSDEERGYNEQFF. The CDR3 region has the DNA TGTGCCAGCAGTGATGAAGAGCGGGGGTACAATGAGCAGTTCTTC.

The chain combines TRBV24-1 with TRBJ1-2; possibly TRBD1 for D (6 bases). The V end was cut by 4 bases, the J end by 7 bases, with 15 bases between. The CDR3 totals 14 residues. CDR1 and CDR2 from the germline V gene are KGHDR and SFDVKD. The CDR3 sequence is CATSDPYRDGGYTF. In DNA form, the CDR3 reads TGTGCCACCAGTGACCCTTACAGGGATGGTGGCTACACCTTC.

The rearrangement uses TRBV4-1 and TRBJ2-5; TRBD1 is a possible D gene (5 bases). Trimming pared 4 bases from V and 2 bases from J, leaving 17 bases between. The germline V gene encodes CDR1 MGHRA and CDR2 YSYEKL. The length of the CDR3 is 16 residues. The CDR3 nucleotides are TGCGCCAGCAGCCCCACAGCCCAGGGTGAGCAAGAGACCCAGTACTTC. Its translation is CASSPTAQGEQETQYF.

The V gene is TRBV9, the J gene TRBJ1-5; no clear D. CDR1 is SGDLS, CDR2 YYNGEE, per germline. Deletions cut 3 bases from V and 3 bases from J, with 10 bases between. This CDR3 has 14 amino acids. The CDR3 here is CASSAPGFNQPQHF. The DNA of the CDR3 is TGTGCCAGCAGCGCACCGGGTTTCAATCAGCCCCAGCATTTT. The entire variable domain, with the rest obtained from reference TRBV9 and TRBJ1-5, is as follows: DSGVTQTPKHLITATGQRVTLRCSPRSGDLSVYWYQQSLDQGLQFLIQYYNGEERAKGNILERFSAQQFPDLHSELNLSSLELGDSALYFCASSAPGFNQPQHFGDGTRLSIL.

The chain couples TRBV19 to TRBJ2-6; D gene uncertain. This CDR3 spans 12 amino acids. Germline V gives CDR1 LNHDA, CDR2 SQIVND (reference sequence). The V end lost 6 bases, the J end lost 2 bases, and 2 bases lay between the germline ends. The CDR3: CASSAGANVLTF. CDR3 coding DNA: TGTGCCAGTAGCGCTGGGGCCAACGTCCTGACTTTC.

This clone has a single count. The rearrangement uses TRBV27 and TRBJ1-3; no clear D. Trimming shortened V by 5 bases and J by 4 bases, and 15 bases separated the two germline ends. From germline, CDR1 is MNHEY and CDR2 SMNVEV (reference sequence). CDR3 size: 15 residues. The CDR3 DNA is TGTGCCAGCAGTCAAAATACGGGGTGGGGAAACACCATATATTTT. As protein: CASSQNTGWGNTIYF.

The rearrangement links TRBV9 to TRBJ2-7, with a possible D match to TRBD2 (5 bases). Germline CDR1 SGDLS, CDR2 YYNGEE. The V end was cut by 4 bases, the J end by 0 bases, with 17 bases between. This CDR3 is 16 amino acids long. The CDR3 region has the DNA TGTGCCAGCAGCACTGGAGCCTTGGGGAGCTCCTACGAGCAGTACTTC. Its translation is CASSTGALGSSYEQYF.

The chain employs TRBV7-9 and TRBJ2-3; D not certain. V was trimmed by 3 bases and J by 2 bases, leaving 12 bases between them. Germline V gene lookup returns CDR1 SEHNR and CDR2 FQNEAQ (reference sequence). The CDR3 contains 15 residues. The CDR3 DNA reads TGTGCCAGCAGCTTGACTCGAGTCCCCACAGATACGCAGTATTTT. This gives the protein CASSLTRVPTDTQYF.

The chain links TRBV3-1 (or the pseudogene TRBV3-2) to TRBJ2-7; perhaps TRBD2 as D (6 bases). The V gene lost 3 bases and the J gene lost 0 bases, with 6 bases spanning the gap. Germline-derived CDR1 and CDR2 are LGHDT and YNNKEL (reference sequence). The CDR3 is 13 residues long. The CDR3 DNA is TGTGCCAGCAGCCAGCGGGGCTCCTACGAGCAGTACTTC. Protein: CASSQRGSYEQYF.

The rearrangement links TRBV10-3 to TRBJ2-7; maybe TRBD2 (5 bases). CDR1 and CDR2 (germline): ENHRY, SYGVKD. V dropped 3 bases and J dropped 0 bases, with 9 bases sitting between them. This CDR3 has 14 residues. CDR3 protein: CAISDIRGSYEQYF. CDR3 nucleotides: TGTGCCATCAGTGATATCCGGGGCTCCTACGAGCAGTACTTC.

The rearrangement links TRBV3-1 (or the pseudogene TRBV3-2) to TRBJ1-5, with a possible D match to TRBD1 (5 bases). CDR3 size: 16 residues. Trimming took off 0 bases at V and 6 bases at J, with 15 bases between the two ends. In germline, CDR1 is LGHDT, CDR2 YNNKEL (reference sequence). The CDR3 protein is CASSQDGFQGCQPQHF. CDR3 coding DNA: TGTGCCAGCAGCCAAGACGGATTTCAGGGATGTCAGCCCCAGCATTTT.

The rearrangement joins TRBV7-9 to TRBJ2-7; TRBD1 matches 10 bases. V gave up 4 bases and J gave up 2 bases; unmatched junction bases: 5. The germline CDR1 and CDR2 sequences are SEHNR and FQNEAQ (reference sequence). The CDR3 loop spans 15 amino acids. CDR3 coding DNA: TGTGCCAGCAGCTCCTGGACAGGGGGGGCCTACGAGCAGTACTTC. As protein: CASSSWTGGAYEQYF.

This clone was recorded once. The chain employs TRBV18 and TRBJ1-4; no definite D call. Germline loops: CDR1 KGHSH, CDR2 LQKENI. This CDR3 spans 16 amino acids. Trimming stripped 2 bases from V and 0 bases from J, with 10 bases between. Here the CDR3 DNA reads TGTGCCAGCTCACCAGCACTCCCCTCAACTAATGAAAAACTGTTTTTT. It specifies CASSPALPSTNEKLFF.

The V gene is TRBV5-1, the J gene TRBJ2-7; D is unresolved. The CDR3 runs 14 residues. V was cut by 5 bases and J by 0 bases, with 12 bases left in between. Germline loops: CDR1 SGHRS, CDR2 YFSETQ. The CDR3 bases are TGCGCCAGCAGAATTGAAGCGAACTCCTACGAGCAGTACTTC. It codes for CASRIEANSYEQYF.

This sequence joins TRBV24-1 and TRBJ1-5, with D possibly being TRBD1 (5 bases). The CDR3 has 13 amino acids. V was shortened by 9 bases and J by 0 bases, with 8 bases between the two germline ends. Germline CDR1 and CDR2: KGHDR and SFDVKD. The CDR3: CATSDSSNQPQHF. The CDR3 DNA reads as TGTGCCACCTCTGACAGTAGCAATCAGCCCCAGCATTTT.

The chain carries TRBV28 and TRBJ1-2, with TRBD1 identical over 8 bases. Trimming at V came to 2 bases and at J to 8 bases, leaving 31 bases not matched to a gene. The CDR3 consists of 22 residues. The germline V gene encodes CDR1 MDHEN and CDR2 SYDVKM. For the CDR3, the DNA is TGTGCCAGCAGTTTACGTTTTGACCGGTCGCGCTCCCGAGACAGGGGATATGTCGGCTACACCTTC. It translates to CASSLRFDRSRSRDRGYVGYTF.

The J gene is TRBJ2-4, the V gene TRBV7-3; 9 positions agree with TRBD1. Germline V gene sequence: CDR1 SGHTA, CDR2 FQGTGA. The CDR3 loop spans 13 amino acids. V shed 6 bases and J 5 bases; nucleotides not matched to a gene: 2. The DNA for the CDR3 is TGTGCCAGCAGTAGGGACAGGGAAAACATTCAGTACTTC. As protein: CASSRDRENIQYF.

CDR3 sequence: CASSTLAGVTYEQYF. CDR3 coding DNA: TGCGCCAGCAGCACACTAGCGGGGGTAACCTACGAGCAGTACTTC. The chain combines TRBV5-1 with TRBJ2-7; 11 bases are shared with TRBD2. J lost 2 bases, V lost 4 bases, and 5 bases had no gene match. CDR1 SGHRS and CDR2 YFSETQ come from the germline V gene. There are 15 residues in the CDR3.

This chain connects TRBV28 to TRBJ2-5; 7 bases are shared with TRBD2. CDR3 size: 19 residues. The trim removed 2 bases at V and 2 bases at J, leaving 17 bases unmatched. The germline gives CDR1 MDHEN, CDR2 SYDVKM. The CDR3 coding sequence is TGTGCCAGCAGTTTAATATATGGTCCGGGACGGGACTATCAAGAGACCCAGTACTTC. Translating it yields CASSLIYGPGRDYQETQYF.

This CDR3 reads CASSVARGYTF. Here the CDR3 DNA reads TGTGCCAGCAGTGTCGCTAGGGGCTACACCTTC. The chain links TRBV2 to TRBJ1-2; no clear D. Between the trimmed V and J ends, which lost 4 bases and 8 bases, there was a span of 8 bases. Germline V gene lookup returns CDR1 SNHLY and CDR2 FYNNEI. This CDR3 spans 11 amino acids.

This chain joins TRBV6-4 and TRBJ1-1; D ambiguous. Trimming pared 7 bases from V and 7 bases from J, leaving 7 bases between. The CDR3 is 10 residues long. Per the germline V gene, CDR1 is MRHNA and CDR2 is SNTAGT. CDR3 residues: CASNPGEAFF. CDR3 bases: TGTGCCAGCAACCCCGGTGAAGCTTTCTTT.

The V and J genes are TRBV3-1 (or the pseudogene TRBV3-2) and TRBJ2-7; TRBD2 matches at 11 bases. This CDR3 comprises 14 residues. V was clipped by 1 base and J by 6 bases; unmatched bases: 2. Germline lookup yields CDR1 LGHDT and CDR2 YNNKEL (reference sequence). The CDR3 loop reads CASSQASGGSEQYF. The CDR3 DNA reads TGTGCCAGCAGCCAAGCTAGCGGGGGGAGCGAGCAGTACTTC.

Here the CDR3 DNA reads TGTGCCAGTAGTATAGTGGGCGGGGGCGGCCGCTCCTACGAGCAGTACTTC. Protein sequence: CASSIVGGGGRSYEQYF. The genes are TRBV19 and TRBJ2-7; tentatively, D is TRBD2 (7 bases). Germline loops: CDR1 LNHDA, CDR2 SQIVND (reference sequence). The CDR3 is 17 residues long. The V end was cut by 1 base, the J end by 0 bases, with 16 bases between.

The gene calls are TRBV28 and TRBJ2-3; tentatively, D is TRBD1 (7 bases). Germline V lookup: CDR1 MDHEN, CDR2 SYDVKM. The CDR3 runs 13 residues. V was cut by 10 bases and J by 0 bases, with 11 bases left in between. CDR3 nucleotides: TGTGCCACGGGGGACAGTAGCACAGATACGCAGTATTTT. Translation: CATGDSSTDTQYF.

This chain links TRBV7-9 with TRBJ2-5, with 12 nucleotides matching TRBD2. The CDR3 is 19 amino acids. The germline CDR1 and CDR2 sequences are SEHNR and FQNEAQ (reference sequence). V trimming: 5 bases; J trimming: 0 bases; junction bases outside the gene matches: 13. The CDR3 coding sequence is TGTGCCAGCAGCCCCCGACTAGCGGGAGCGATTACGTACCAAGAGACCCAGTACTTC. Its translation: CASSPRLAGAITYQETQYF.